One sample yielded the 18 T cell receptor beta chains listed below, sequenced in a study of blood T cell repertoires in COVID-19. Produced via immunoSEQ multiplex PCR; TCRdb's table is partial and in-frame only. The sample lists 150,000 to 200,000 clones; 70% to 90% were seen once. The material sequenced was peripheral blood. The receptor set was obtained from a man between 60 and 75 years old with active or convalescent COVID-19.

The rearrangement links TRBV6-5 to TRBJ1-2; D ambiguous. V lost 5 bases, J lost 8 bases, and 15 bases lay in between. This CDR3 comprises 13 residues. Germline V gene lookup returns CDR1 MNHEY and CDR2 SVGAGI. The CDR3, as DNA: TGTGCCAGCAGTCGGCCGGGGTCGGAGGGCTACACCTTC. Amino acids: CASSRPGSEGYTF.

The chain joins TRBV15 to TRBJ1-4, with a tentative D call TRBD1 (5 bases). Trimming shortened V by 1 base and J by 1 base, and 13 bases separated the two germline ends. This CDR3 has 17 amino acids. Germline assignment: CDR1 LNHNV and CDR2 YYDKDF (reference sequence). CDR3 protein: CATSRADSLLTNEKLFF. CDR3 DNA sequence: TGTGCCACCAGCAGAGCTGACAGCCTTTTAACTAATGAAAAACTGTTTTTT.

The genes are TRBV5-1 and TRBJ2-3; 8 bases align to TRBD2. The CDR3 is made up of 15 amino acids. Germline CDR1 is SGHRS and CDR2 is YFSETQ. Trimming cost V 3 bases and J 3 bases; bases outside gene matches: 6. Here the CDR3 reads CASSSRGGRTDTQYF. In DNA form, the CDR3 reads TGCGCCAGCAGCTCCCGGGGGGGCCGAACAGATACGCAGTATTTT.

The V and J genes are TRBV2 and TRBJ2-7, with 7 positions matching TRBD1. The CDR3 is 11 residues long. Germline V gene data show CDR1 as SNHLY and CDR2 as FYNNEI. The V segment lost 5 bases and the J segment 6 bases; nucleotides outside the gene matches: 1. CDR3 in amino acids: CASSTGAEQYF. As DNA, the CDR3 is TGTGCCAGCAGTACAGGGGCCGAGCAGTACTTC.

This sequence joins TRBV2 and TRBJ1-1, with 8 bases lining up with TRBD1. Trimming removed 8 bases from V and 3 bases from J; junction bases left unmatched: 8. Germline V gene sequence: CDR1 SNHLY, CDR2 FYNNEI. There are 14 residues in the CDR3. The CDR3 loop is CASQLSGGHTEAFF. Here the CDR3 DNA reads TGTGCCAGCCAACTCTCAGGGGGCCACACTGAAGCTTTCTTT.

V usage is TRBV7-2 and J usage is TRBJ2-2; D unclear. Germline CDR1 is SGHTA and CDR2 is FQGNSA. V was cut by 2 bases and J by 4 bases, with 8 bases left in between. The CDR3 sequence is 14 residues long. The CDR3, as DNA: TGTGCCAGCAGCTTAAAAACCGGCACCGGGGAGCTGTTTTTT. It is translated as CASSLKTGTGELFF.

This clone appeared once. CDR3 bases: TGTGCCAGCCACCTGGGGGGGGAGAACTATGGCTACACCTTC. It yields the protein CASHLGGENYGYTF. The gene calls are TRBV5-6 and TRBJ1-2; possibly TRBD1 for D (5 bases). V was trimmed by 7 bases and J by 2 bases, leaving 15 bases between them. The CDR3 has 14 residues. Looked up from germline, CDR1 is SGHDT and CDR2 is YYEEEE.

This sequence joins TRBV3-1 (or the pseudogene TRBV3-2) and TRBJ1-2; TRBD1 is a possible D gene (5 bases). V dropped 4 bases and J dropped 5 bases, with 17 bases sitting between them. Germline V gene data show CDR1 as LGHDT and CDR2 as YNNKEL (reference sequence). The CDR3 is 15 amino acids. The CDR3 sequence: CASSPMGEGGYGYTF. The CDR3 nucleotides are TGTGCCAGCAGCCCTATGGGGGAAGGAGGGTATGGCTACACCTTC.

The genes are TRBV28 and TRBJ2-1, with 14 bases that match TRBD2. Looked up from germline, CDR1 is MDHEN and CDR2 is SYDVKM. The CDR3 runs 15 residues. The ends lost 5 bases at V and 10 bases at J; junction bases unmatched: 7. The CDR3 is CASSPTSGGANEQFF. The CDR3 region has the DNA TGTGCCAGCAGTCCGACTAGCGGGGGGGCTAACGAGCAGTTCTTC.

The rearrangement uses TRBV2 and TRBJ1-2, with TRBD1 matching 7 bases. In germline, CDR1 is SNHLY, CDR2 FYNNEI. V shed 3 bases and J 0 bases; nucleotides not matched to a gene: 4. This CDR3 region has 15 residues. The CDR3 DNA is TGTGCCAGCAGTGACGACAGGGTTGCTAACTATGGCTACACCTTC. Amino acids: CASSDDRVANYGYTF.

V is TRBV30 and J is TRBJ2-7, with 9 bases identical to TRBD1. V shed 4 bases, J shed 3 bases, and the junction held 10 bases outside the gene matches. Germline V gives CDR1 GTSNPN, CDR2 SVGIG (reference sequence). The CDR3 consists of 15 residues. The CDR3, as DNA: TGTGCCTGGAATTCCGGACAGGGGCTGGGCTACGAGCAGTACTTC. This gives the protein CAWNSGQGLGYEQYF. Complete variable domain (other parts from reference TRBV30 and TRBJ2-7): SQTIHQWPATLVQPVGSPLSLECTVEGTSNPNLYWYRQAAGRGLQLLFYSVGIGQISSEVPQNLSASRPQDRQFILSSKKLLLSDSGFYLCAWNSGQGLGYEQYFGPGTRLTVT.

This clone was seen a single time. The chain combines TRBV3-1 (or the pseudogene TRBV3-2) with TRBJ1-4, with D perhaps TRBD1 (6 bases). Trimming took off 2 bases at V and 5 bases at J, with 12 bases between the two ends. CDR1 LGHDT and CDR2 YNNKEL come from the germline V gene (reference sequence). CDR3 size: 15 residues. In nucleotides, the CDR3 is TGTGCCAGCAGCCAAAAGGGGGGGTTAAATGAAAAACTGTTTTTT. Its protein product is CASSQKGGLNEKLFF.

V gene TRBV19 combines with J gene TRBJ1-5, with TRBD1 identical over 9 bases. The length of the CDR3 is 15 residues. V lost 4 bases and J lost 1; bases outside the gene matches: 2. Germline CDR1 LNHDA, CDR2 SQIVND (reference sequence). The CDR3 reads CASSTGQGSNQPQHF. Here the CDR3 DNA reads TGTGCCAGTAGTACGGGACAGGGCAGCAATCAGCCCCAGCATTTT.

The V call is TRBV4-2, the J call TRBJ2-2; 7 bases line up with TRBD1. V shed 4 bases and J 0 bases; nucleotides not matched to a gene: 8. Germline values: CDR1 LGHNA, CDR2 YNFKEQ. The CDR3 spans 17 residues. CDR3 amino acids: CASSPGTVRTNTGELFF. The CDR3 DNA reads as TGTGCCAGCAGCCCGGGGACAGTTCGAACGAACACCGGGGAGCTGTTTTTT.

The rearrangement uses TRBV28 and TRBJ2-7, with D possibly being TRBD1 (6 bases). The CDR3 spans 15 residues. Germline CDR1 reads MDHEN; CDR2 reads SYDVKM. Trimming removed 7 bases at V and 1 base at J, with 17 bases between. The CDR3 coding sequence is TGTGCCAGCACCGGCCCTTCGACAGGTTCCTACGAGCAGTACTTC. Protein sequence: CASTGPSTGSYEQYF.

The V gene is TRBV5-5, the J gene TRBJ2-7, with D tentatively TRBD1 (6 bases). This CDR3 spans 16 amino acids. Per the germline V gene, CDR1 is SGHKS and CDR2 is YYEKEE (reference sequence). V was cut by 4 bases and J by 2 bases, with 19 bases left in between. CDR3 sequence: CASSLSPGQGTYEQYF. For the CDR3, the DNA is TGTGCCAGCAGCCTAAGTCCCGGGCAGGGGACCTACGAGCAGTACTTC.

The chain joins TRBV2 to TRBJ1-2, with D perhaps matching TRBD1 (6 bases). Trimming stripped 4 bases from V and 1 base from J, with 7 bases between. Germline V lookup: CDR1 SNHLY, CDR2 FYNNEI. The CDR3 contains 13 residues. The CDR3 DNA sequence: TGTGCCAGCAGTGGACAGGTTAACTATGGCTACACCTTC. Translation: CASSGQVNYGYTF.

The chain has TRBV7-3 and TRBJ2-3, with 9 bases fitting TRBD2. Germline loops: CDR1 SGHTA, CDR2 FQGTGA. The J segment lost 7 bases and the V segment lost 8 bases, leaving 16 bases of the junction unmatched. This CDR3 has 16 residues. CDR3: CASCCDRAGGTNTQYF. The DNA of the CDR3 is TGTGCCAGCTGCTGTGACCGAGCGGGGGGCACGAATACGCAGTATTTT.